This T cell receptor (beta chain) was sequenced in a study of cytomegalovirus exposure and HLA in healthy donors. Researchers ran the PCR with 60 Vbeta and 13 Jbeta primers. The assay was immunoSEQ multiplex PCR, and TCRdb's table has in-frame clones only and misses some. The table includes around 150,000 clones, around four fifths detected once. CDR1 SEHNR and CDR2 FQNEAQ come from the germline V gene (reference sequence). The CDR3 sequence is 17 residues long. As for this clone: One end of the junction fails to match germline, which may point to a read error.

Sequenced input: PBMCs. The receptor was derived from a male donor in good health and CMV-seronegative. The chain recombines TRBV7-9 with TRBJ1-5; 8 bases line up with TRBD1. The CDR3 spells CSSSFEPRQGFNQPQHF. The CDR3 region has the DNA TGTTCCAGCAGCTTCGAACCTAGACAGGGGTTCAATCAGCCCCAGCATTTT.